One sample yielded the 18 T cell receptor beta chains listed below, sequenced in a study of CD8 T cells in Susac syndrome. Random-hexamer reverse transcription was applied to about 0.45 to 1 ug RNA. MiXCR, applied by TCRdb to the immunoSEQ multiplex PCR reads, yields one record per CDR3 protein. The table lists about 290,000 distinct CDR3 sequences, 70% to 90% of them singletons. Sequenced sample: CD8+ T cells from PBMCs. The receptors were sampled from a human donor with multiple sclerosis.

The V call is TRBV27, the J call TRBJ2-7; D call uncertain. Trimming stripped 0 bases from V and 5 bases from J, with 14 bases between. The CDR3 has 15 residues. Germline V CDR1 and CDR2: MNHEY, SMNVEV (reference sequence). Here the CDR3 DNA reads TGTGCCAGCAGTTTATCGGGGTCCTACTGGAACGAGCAGTACTTC. Encoded protein: CASSLSGSYWNEQYF.

The chain carries TRBV7-9 and TRBJ2-6; D is perhaps TRBD2 (6 bases). V lost 4 bases and J 2 bases, leaving 15 bases between the germline ends. The CDR3 runs 17 residues. Per germline, CDR1 SEHNR and CDR2 FQNEAQ (reference sequence). The CDR3 DNA sequence: TGTGCCAGCAGCTCACGTATTGGAGGGGCTGGGGCCAACGTCCTGACTTTC. This sequence encodes CASSSRIGGAGANVLTF.

This chain links TRBV4-1 with TRBJ2-1; no reliable D call. Deletions cut 0 bases from V and 2 bases from J, with 14 bases between. CDR3 length: 17 amino acids. Germline V lookup: CDR1 MGHRA, CDR2 YSYEKL. For the CDR3, the DNA is TGCGCCAGCAGCCAAGAGGCATCGGAAGTCCCCTACAATGAGCAGTTCTTC. The encoded protein is CASSQEASEVPYNEQFF.

The chain carries TRBV9 and TRBJ2-1; perhaps D is TRBD1 or TRBD2 (5 bases each). Trimming took off 4 bases at V and 9 bases at J, with 11 bases between the two ends. The CDR3 consists of 12 residues. Germline V CDR1 and CDR2: SGDLS, YYNGEE. The CDR3: CASSPEGLEQFF. CDR3 DNA: TGTGCCAGCAGCCCAGAGGGGCTTGAGCAGTTCTTC.

The V gene is TRBV20-1, the J gene TRBJ2-7; D is unclear. The CDR3 extends over 14 amino acids. Trimming removed 0 bases from V and 3 bases from J, with 12 bases in between. Germline values: CDR1 DFQATT, CDR2 SNEGSKA (reference sequence). CDR3 nucleotide sequence: TGCAGTGCTAGAGATTCGTTCACCATCTACGAGCAGTACTTC. Protein: CSARDSFTIYEQYF.

V gene TRBV4-3 combines with J gene TRBJ1-1; TRBD1 is a possible D gene (5 bases). CDR1 and CDR2 from the germline V gene are LGHNA and YSLEER. There are 15 residues in the CDR3. V lost 1 base, J lost 2 bases, and 11 bases lay in between. CDR3 sequence (DNA): TGCGCCAGCAGCCAAGTTGTCAGGGAAAACACTGAAGCTTTCTTT. Protein: CASSQVVRENTEAFF.

In the case of this clonotype: It is likely a read error, because the conserved phenylalanine at the end of the CDR3 is missing. The V call is TRBV27, the J call TRBJ2-7; D is perhaps TRBD1 (6 bases). The germline V gene encodes CDR1 MNHEY and CDR2 SMNVEV (reference sequence). The CDR3 extends over 17 amino acids. Trimming left V 6 bases short and J 6 bases short, with 27 bases between. As DNA, the CDR3 is TGTGCCAGCAGAGACCTTACACAGGGATTCATAGGAGGCGAGCAGTACCTC. Translating it yields CASRDLTQGFIGGEQYL.

CDR3 sequence: CASSFPTRAGTSGSRYEQYF. CDR3 nucleotides: TGCGCCAGCAGCTTCCCAACTCGTGCCGGGACTAGCGGGAGTAGGTACGAGCAGTACTTC. J is TRBJ2-7 and V is TRBV5-1; 14 bases are a match to TRBD2. CDR1 and CDR2 from the germline V gene are SGHRS and YFSETQ. The CDR3 extends over 20 amino acids. Trimming took 2 bases from V and 4 from J; bases not matched to a gene: 17. Filled out from reference TRBV5-1 and TRBJ2-7, the complete variable domain reads KAGVTQTPRYLIKTRGQQVTLSCSPISGHRSVSWYQQTPGQGLQFLFEYFSETQRNKGNFPGRFSGRQFSNSRSEMNVSTLELGDSALYLCASSFPTRAGTSGSRYEQYFGPGTRLTVT.

The gene calls are TRBV7-9 and TRBJ1-1, with a possible D match to TRBD1 (5 bases). The CDR3 covers 14 residues. Germline V lookup: CDR1 SEHNR, CDR2 FQNEAQ (reference sequence). Deletions cut 4 bases from V and 6 bases from J, with 15 bases between. The CDR3 here is CASSSVEGPAEAFF. The CDR3 DNA reads as TGTGCCAGCAGCTCGGTGGAGGGGCCGGCTGAAGCTTTCTTT.

The chain couples TRBV7-9 to TRBJ2-1, with TRBD1 matching 9 bases. V lost 5 bases, J lost 3 bases, and 8 bases stayed unmatched. This CDR3 is 16 amino acids long. Germline CDR1 is SEHNR and CDR2 is FQNEAQ (reference sequence). The CDR3, as DNA: TGTGCCAGCAGCCAGCTCGGGACAGGGCACTACAATGAGCAGTTCTTC. Translation: CASSQLGTGHYNEQFF.

V usage is TRBV4-1 and J usage is TRBJ2-7, with TRBD2 identical over 8 bases. Trimming at V came to 8 bases and at J to 5 bases, leaving 5 bases not matched to a gene. Germline CDR1 and CDR2: MGHRA and YSYEKL. The CDR3 has 12 amino acids. CDR3 in amino acids: CASGGGRHEQYF. The CDR3 DNA reads as TGCGCCAGCGGCGGGGGGCGGCACGAGCAGTACTTC.

V is TRBV11-2 and J is TRBJ1-2, with TRBD1 as a possible D gene (6 bases). This CDR3 has 15 amino acids. V was shortened by 1 base and J by 5 bases, with 14 bases between the two germline ends. Germline loops: CDR1 SGHAT, CDR2 FQNNGV. This CDR3 reads CASSLVRSGHYGYTF. For the CDR3, the DNA is TGTGCCAGCAGCTTAGTTCGTTCGGGACATTATGGCTACACCTTC.

Turning to this clonotype: No conserved phenylalanine or tryptophan ends this CDR3, so it is likely a read error. V usage is TRBV20-1 and J usage is TRBJ1-5, with D possibly being TRBD1 (6 bases). V was pared by 4 bases and J by 0 bases, with 10 bases between. CDR1 DFQATT and CDR2 SNEGSKA come from the germline V gene (reference sequence). The CDR3 covers 14 residues. In DNA form, the CDR3 reads TGCAGTGCTAATGGACAGTCTAGCAATCAGCCCCAGCATCTT. Its translation is CSANGQSSNQPQHL.

The chain is built from TRBV3-1 and TRBJ2-7, with D perhaps TRBD1 or TRBD2 (5 bases each). The CDR3 covers 17 residues. Germline CDR1 is LGHDT and CDR2 is YNNKEL (reference sequence). Trimming took off 4 bases at V and 2 bases at J, with 21 bases between the two ends. CDR3: CASSPSRGLGETYEQYF. Written as DNA, the CDR3 is TGTGCCAGCAGCCCAAGTAGGGGTTTGGGGGAGACCTACGAGCAGTACTTC.

V gene TRBV30 combines with J gene TRBJ2-7, with a tentative D call TRBD1 (6 bases). The germline V gene has CDR1 GTSNPN and CDR2 SVGIG (reference sequence). Trimming shortened V by 1 base and J by 3 bases, and 7 bases separated the two germline ends. The CDR3 is 12 residues long. CDR3 sequence reads: CAWSDRDYEQYF. CDR3 DNA: TGTGCCTGGAGTGACAGGGACTACGAGCAGTACTTC.

This clonotype came up a few times. The V gene is TRBV7-9, the J gene TRBJ2-7, with no clear D. Deletions cut 1 base from V and 5 bases from J, with 6 bases between. Germline CDR1 is SEHNR and CDR2 is FQNEAQ (reference sequence). This CDR3 region has 12 residues. Written as DNA, the CDR3 is TGTGCCAGCAGCTTAGTCGTGGACGAGCAGTACTTC. Amino acid sequence: CASSLVVDEQYF.

The chain has TRBV30 and TRBJ2-1; 12 nucleotides agree with TRBD2. Germline V gene sequence: CDR1 GTSNPN, CDR2 SVGIG (reference sequence). The junction had 4 bases not matched to a gene; V was cut back by 2 bases and J by 8 bases. The length of the CDR3 is 14 residues. CDR3 bases: TGTGCCTGGAGTCTAGGACTAGCGGGATATGAGCAGTTCTTC. This encodes CAWSLGLAGYEQFF.

The CDR3 loop reads CASSLSGPGNGYEQYF. The CDR3 coding sequence is TGTGCCAGCAGTTTATCCGGCCCCGGGAATGGGTACGAGCAGTACTTC. The chain combines TRBV27 with TRBJ2-7, with TRBD2 as a possible D gene (5 bases). This CDR3 contains 16 residues. Germline assignment: CDR1 MNHEY and CDR2 SMNVEV (reference sequence). Trimming removed 0 bases at V and 4 bases at J, with 16 bases between.